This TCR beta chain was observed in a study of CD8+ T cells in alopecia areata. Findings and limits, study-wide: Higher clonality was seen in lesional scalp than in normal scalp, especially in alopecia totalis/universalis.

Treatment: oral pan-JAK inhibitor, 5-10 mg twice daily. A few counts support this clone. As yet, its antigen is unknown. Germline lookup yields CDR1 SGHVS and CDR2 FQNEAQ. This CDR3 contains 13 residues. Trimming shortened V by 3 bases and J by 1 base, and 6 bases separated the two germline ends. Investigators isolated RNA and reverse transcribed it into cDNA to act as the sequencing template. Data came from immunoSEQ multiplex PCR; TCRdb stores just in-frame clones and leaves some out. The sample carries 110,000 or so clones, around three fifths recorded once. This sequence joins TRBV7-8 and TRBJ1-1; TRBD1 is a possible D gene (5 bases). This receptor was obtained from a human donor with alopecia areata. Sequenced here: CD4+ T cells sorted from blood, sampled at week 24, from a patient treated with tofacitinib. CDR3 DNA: TGTGCCAGCAGCTTCAGGGAGAACACTGAAGCTTTCTTT. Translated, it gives CASSFRENTEAFF.